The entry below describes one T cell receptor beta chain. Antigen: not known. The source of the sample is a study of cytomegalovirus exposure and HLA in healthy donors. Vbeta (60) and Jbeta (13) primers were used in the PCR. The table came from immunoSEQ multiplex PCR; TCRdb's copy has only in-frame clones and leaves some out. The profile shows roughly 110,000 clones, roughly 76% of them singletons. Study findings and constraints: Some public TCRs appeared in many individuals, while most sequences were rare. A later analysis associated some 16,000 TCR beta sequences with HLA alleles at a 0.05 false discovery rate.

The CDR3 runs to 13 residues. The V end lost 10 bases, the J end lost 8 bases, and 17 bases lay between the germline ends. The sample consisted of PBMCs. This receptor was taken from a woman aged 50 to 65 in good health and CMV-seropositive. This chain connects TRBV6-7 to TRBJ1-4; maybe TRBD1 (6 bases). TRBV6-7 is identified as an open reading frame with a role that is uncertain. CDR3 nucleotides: TGTGCCAAGGGACATTGGTTGGGGGAAAAACTGTTTTTT. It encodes CAKGHWLGEKLFF.